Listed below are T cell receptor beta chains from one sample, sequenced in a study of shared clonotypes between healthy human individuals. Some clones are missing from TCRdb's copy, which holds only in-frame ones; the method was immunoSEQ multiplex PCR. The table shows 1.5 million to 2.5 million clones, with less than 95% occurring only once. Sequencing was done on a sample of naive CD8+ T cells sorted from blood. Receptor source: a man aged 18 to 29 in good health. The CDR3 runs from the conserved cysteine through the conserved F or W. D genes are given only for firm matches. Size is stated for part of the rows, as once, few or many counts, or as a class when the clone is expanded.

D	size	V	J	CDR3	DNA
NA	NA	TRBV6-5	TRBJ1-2	CASSPEGQYYGYTF	TGTGCCAGCAGCCCCGAGGGCCAGTACTATGGCTACACCTTC
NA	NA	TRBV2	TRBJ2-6	CASSERDPHTISGANVLTF	TGTGCCAGCAGTGAGCGGGACCCCCACACCATCTCTGGGGCCAACGTCCTGACTTTC
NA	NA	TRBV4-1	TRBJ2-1	CASSPRGESYNEQFF	TGCGCCAGCAGCCCAAGGGGGGAATCCTACAATGAGCAGTTCTTC
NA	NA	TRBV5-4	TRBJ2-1	CASSLVGDNEQFF	TGTGCCAGCAGCTTGGTGGGAGACAATGAGCAGTTCTTC
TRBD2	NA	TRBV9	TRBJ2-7	CASSVGLAGGHEQYF	TGTGCCAGCAGCGTAGGACTAGCGGGAGGCCACGAGCAGTACTTC
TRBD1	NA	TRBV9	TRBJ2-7	CASSPQTLGTGSHEQYF	TGTGCCAGCAGCCCGCAAACCCTCGGGACAGGTTCCCACGAGCAGTACTTC
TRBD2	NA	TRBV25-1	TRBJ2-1	CASSEAGAYNEQFF	TGTGCCAGCAGTGAGGCGGGGGCCTACAATGAGCAGTTCTTC
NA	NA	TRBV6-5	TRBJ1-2	CASSLTSELEGYTF	TGTGCCAGCAGCCTTACATCGGAACTGGAGGGCTACACCTTC
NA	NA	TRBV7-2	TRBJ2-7	CASSSDSSYEQYF	TGTGCCAGCAGCTCGGACAGCTCCTACGAGCAGTACTTC
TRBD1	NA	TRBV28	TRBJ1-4	CASSSTLDRDGEKLFF	TGTGCCAGCAGTTCCACCCTGGACAGGGACGGCGAAAAACTGTTTTTT
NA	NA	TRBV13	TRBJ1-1	CASSLLAVRGHTEAFF	TGTGCCAGCAGCTTACTTGCCGTGAGGGGCCACACTGAAGCTTTCTTT
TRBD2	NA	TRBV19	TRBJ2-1	CASTSAGGYNEQFF	TGTGCCAGTACCTCAGCGGGGGGATACAATGAGCAGTTCTTC
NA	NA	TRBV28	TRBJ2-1	CASSWTAYNEQFF	TGTGCCAGCAGCTGGACAGCCTACAATGAGCAGTTCTTC
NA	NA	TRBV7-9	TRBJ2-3	CASSLVSEEDTQYF	TGTGCCAGCAGCTTAGTCTCAGAAGAGGATACGCAGTATTTT
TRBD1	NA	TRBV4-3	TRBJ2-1	CASSQRTGHYNEQFF	TGCGCCAGCAGCCAACGGACAGGACACTACAATGAGCAGTTCTTC
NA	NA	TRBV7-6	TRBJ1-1	CASSLIFGRQGSGTEAFF	TGTGCCAGCAGCTTAATCTTCGGCAGGCAGGGGTCGGGCACTGAAGCTTTCTTT
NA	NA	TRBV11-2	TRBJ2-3	CASSSSGVPQDTQYF	TGTGCCAGCAGCTCCTCTGGAGTACCCCAGGATACGCAGTATTTT
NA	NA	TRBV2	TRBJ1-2	CASSEGAASYGYTF	TGTGCCAGCAGTGAAGGGGCAGCTTCCTATGGCTACACCTTC
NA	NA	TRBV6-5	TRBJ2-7	CASSYLQGYEQYF	TGTGCTAGCAGTTACTTACAGGGTTACGAGCAGTACTTC
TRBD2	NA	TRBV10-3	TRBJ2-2	CAITGGGDTGELFF	TGTGCCATCACGGGCGGGGGTGACACCGGGGAGCTGTTTTTT
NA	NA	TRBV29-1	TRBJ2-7	CSVEEERSSYEQYF	TGCAGCGTTGAAGAGGAGCGGAGCTCCTACGAGCAGTACTTC
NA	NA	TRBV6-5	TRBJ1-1	CASSYSTEMNTEAFF	TGTGCCAGCAGTTACTCCACAGAAATGAACACTGAAGCTTTCTTT
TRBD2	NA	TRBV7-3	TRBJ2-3	CASSLTSGWADTQYF	TGTGCCAGCAGCCTTACTAGCGGGTGGGCAGATACGCAGTATTTT
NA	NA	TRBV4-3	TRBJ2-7	CASSPWQGYEQYF	TGCGCCAGCAGCCCCTGGCAGGGCTACGAGCAGTACTTC
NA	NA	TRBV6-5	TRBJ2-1	CASSSGTEQFF	TGTGCCAGCAGTTCCGGGACAGAGCAGTTCTTC
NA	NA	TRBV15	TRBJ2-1	CATSDTFSYNEQFF	TGTGCCACCTCAGACACATTCTCCTACAATGAGCAGTTCTTC
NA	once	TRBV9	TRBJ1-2	CASSVGSSREFFDGYTF	TGTGCCAGCAGCGTAGGAAGCTCGAGGGAATTCTTCGACGGCTACACCTTC
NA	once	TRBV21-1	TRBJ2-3	CASSKVGTGEDTDTQYF	TGTGCCAGCAGCAAAGTTGGCACAGGGGAGGACACAGATACGCAGTATTTT
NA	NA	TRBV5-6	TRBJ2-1	CASSLEIVDEQFF	TGTGCCAGCAGCTTGGAGATCGTCGATGAGCAGTTCTTC